This T cell receptor (beta chain) was profiled in a study of beta chain features in type 1 diabetes. Whole-study context: Comparable age, gender and cell yields were observed in patients relative to healthy donors.

Cells sorted by CD45RO/CCR7/CD25/CD127/CD95/CD27 comprised CD4+ naive, central memory, regulatory and stem cell-like memory cells. There are a few counts of this clone. Its antigen is not known. General observations from the study: Equally in patients and controls, shorter templates might have been favored by PCR. When Type 1 diabetes patients were examined, their TCRB CDR3s proved moderately but significantly shorter in all four CD4+ subsets.

Sequencing targeted expressed TCRB transcripts, as all isolated RNA had been reverse transcribed. Naive, central memory and regulatory T cell samples came to a mean of approximately 4 million reads. Generated by immunoSEQ multiplex PCR, the TCRdb table keeps only in-frame clones and is missing some. The sample records about 160,000 clones, 6.5% to 8.5% being singletons. CDR1 and CDR2 (germline): SEHNR, FQNEAQ (reference sequence). Losses at the gene ends were 5 bases for V and 6 bases for J; bases not matched to a gene: 4. This CDR3 has 15 residues. This TCR derives from a woman under 30 with type 1 diabetes. Sequencing was carried out using central memory CD4+ T cells from blood. V is TRBV7-9 and J is TRBJ1-4; 12 nucleotides align to TRBD1. Written as DNA, the CDR3 is TGTGCCAGCAGCGAAGGGACAGGGGGCGATGAAAAACTGTTTTTT. Encoded protein: CASSEGTGGDEKLFF.